This record looks at one T cell receptor beta chain sequence and its context. Methods used by the authors: Cell counts per sample came from amplifying reference gene primers. Generated by immunoSEQ multiplex PCR, the TCRdb table keeps only in-frame clones and is missing some. Clonal size and the V and J genes are those of that table, whereas D and trimming came from the DNA. Of approximately 160,000 clones in the sample, about 86% were seen once. The sample is drawn from a study of blood T cell repertoires in COVID-19. Looking at the study overall: Researchers got acute and convalescent COVID-19 samples from the United States, Italy and Spain.

This CDR3 spans 17 amino acids. The V and J ends lost 0 bases and 6 bases, in that order; junction bases with no gene match: 10. Germline V gene lookup returns CDR1 GTSNPN and CDR2 SVGIG (reference sequence). The V and J genes are TRBV30 and TRBJ2-2; 10 positions agree with TRBD1. Sequenced material: PBMCs or T cells enriched from blood (not recorded which). The source of this sequence is a woman in her 50s in a cohort exposed to, infected with or recovered from COVID-19 (not recorded which). CDR3 coding DNA: TGTGCCTGGAGTGTATTTGGAGGGACAGGGGTATCCGGGGAGCTGTTTTTT. Its protein is CAWSVFGGTGVSGELFF.